Sequencing of this T cell receptor (beta chain) was carried out in a study of regulatory T cells in long-lasting Graves disease. This clonotype was seen repeatedly, ten times or more. Arm-PCR of CDR3 regions and iRepertoire HTBI primers were used to build TCR beta libraries. TCRdb re-called the multiplex PCR reads with MiXCR, one entry per CDR3 protein. The repertoire holds roughly 400,000 distinct CDR3 sequences, with roughly 15% as singletons. The CDR3 length is 15 residues. Germline V gene data show CDR1 as LGHNT and CDR2 as FRNRAP. Trimming removed 1 base from V and 0 bases from J, with 7 bases in between. This sample's time point: newly diagnosed GD, antithyroid drugs for less than 3 months. The TCR library was prepared using RNA isolated from PBMCs. An endocrinology department in Xi'an, China, supplied the patients. The data were also submitted as part of a second study, on T cells in Graves' hyperthyroidism and ophthalmopathy. That source reports: In the analysis, a 13 V-J model separated ophthalmopathy from stable hyperthyroidism.

This specimen consisted of peripheral blood mononuclear cells (PBMCs), obtained at new diagnosis, from a patient treated with antithyroid drugs. The receptor comes from a woman between 40 and 50 years old with Graves disease. The chain couples TRBV12-5 to TRBJ2-1, with D hard to call. The CDR3 DNA reads as TGTGCTAGTGGTTTGGCCAGTGGCTCCTACAATGAGCAGTTCTTC. This gives the protein CASGLASGSYNEQFF.